This is a list of T cell receptor beta chains from one sample in a study of CD8+CD57+ T cells in acquired aplastic anemia. MiXCR, run by TCRdb on the reads, gives a single entry per CDR3 protein. Of roughly 150,000 distinct CDR3 sequences listed, more than 45% are singletons. Specimen: sorted CD4+, CD8+, or CD8+CD57+ T cells (not recorded which) from PBMCs. The receptors shown here come from a human donor with aplastic anemia. The CDR3 runs from the conserved cysteine through the conserved F or W. D genes are given only for firm matches. Size values are once, few and many counts, or a class for expanded clones, and some rows have none.

CDR3aa: CASSYSSGNPSATNEKLFF
CDR3nt: TGTGCCAGCAGTTACTCGTCGGGGAACCCGAGTGCAACTAATGAAAAACTGTTTTTT
j_gene: TRBJ1-4
abundance: .
d_gene: .
v_gene: TRBV6-2/TRBV6-3

CDR3aa: CASSVQGQETQYF
CDR3nt: TGTGCCAGCAGCGTACAGGGGCAGGAGACCCAGTACTTC
j_gene: TRBJ2-5
abundance: few
d_gene: TRBD1
v_gene: TRBV7-3

CDR3aa: CATGGGLVNNEQFF
CDR3nt: TGTGCCACTGGGGGAGGTTTAGTGAACAATGAGCAGTTCTTC
j_gene: TRBJ2-1
abundance: .
d_gene: .
v_gene: TRBV13

CDR3aa: CASSRGQGGTEAFF
CDR3nt: TGCGCCAGCAGCCGCGGACAGGGTGGGACTGAAGCTTTCTTT
j_gene: TRBJ1-1
abundance: many
d_gene: TRBD1
v_gene: TRBV4-3

CDR3aa: CASSSVRGINTGELFF
CDR3nt: TGTGCCAGCAGCTCTGTCCGGGGGATTAACACCGGGGAGCTGTTTTTT
j_gene: TRBJ2-2
abundance: many
d_gene: .
v_gene: TRBV7-9

CDR3aa: CSVVTGRSDTEAFF
CDR3nt: TGCAGCGTTGTTACAGGGAGGTCGGACACTGAAGCTTTCTTT
j_gene: TRBJ1-1
abundance: .
d_gene: .
v_gene: TRBV29-1

CDR3aa: CASSLTLTSRTTEAFF
CDR3nt: TGTGCCAGCAGTTTGACTCTTACAAGTAGGACCACTGAAGCTTTCTTT
j_gene: TRBJ1-1
abundance: .
d_gene: .
v_gene: TRBV6-1

CDR3aa: CSAVRREPYEQYF
CDR3nt: TGCAGTGCTGTTCGACGTGAGCCCTACGAGCAGTACTTC
j_gene: TRBJ2-7
abundance: once
d_gene: .
v_gene: TRBV20-1

CDR3aa: CASRAGNYGYTF
CDR3nt: TGTGCCAGCAGGGCGGGTAACTATGGCTACACCTTC
j_gene: TRBJ1-2
abundance: .
d_gene: .
v_gene: TRBV6-2/TRBV6-3

CDR3aa: CASSVAGDRRTQYF
CDR3nt: TGTGCCAGCAGTGTAGCGGGAGATCGTAGGACCCAGTACTTC
j_gene: TRBJ2-5
abundance: many
d_gene: TRBD2
v_gene: TRBV2

CDR3aa: CASSLAGSGGQETQYF
CDR3nt: TGTGCCAGCAGCTTAGCGGGTAGCGGGGGCCAAGAGACCCAGTACTTC
j_gene: TRBJ2-5
abundance: .
d_gene: TRBD2
v_gene: TRBV7-3

CDR3aa: CASSYLGHTSDTEAFF
CDR3nt: TGTGCCAGCAGTTACCTGGGACACACGAGCGACACTGAAGCTTTCTTT
j_gene: TRBJ1-1
abundance: many
d_gene: .
v_gene: TRBV6-5

CDR3aa: CRYTERDGYTF
CDR3nt: TGCAGGTACACAGAAAGAGATGGCTACACCTTC
j_gene: TRBJ1-2
abundance: .
d_gene: .
v_gene: TRBV20-1

CDR3aa: CASTRDGASYEQYF
CDR3nt: TGTGCCAGCACCAGGGATGGGGCGAGCTACGAGCAGTACTTC
j_gene: TRBJ2-7
abundance: few
d_gene: .
v_gene: TRBV2

CDR3aa: CASSQYVDSPRYTEAFF
CDR3nt: TGCGCCAGCAGCCAATATGTGGACAGCCCAAGGTACACTGAAGCTTTCTTT
j_gene: TRBJ1-1
abundance: .
d_gene: .
v_gene: TRBV4-3

CDR3aa: CASGMPEGYTF
CDR3nt: TGCGCCAGCGGAATGCCGGAGGGCTACACCTTC
j_gene: TRBJ1-2
abundance: .
d_gene: .
v_gene: TRBV5-1

CDR3aa: CASSLIGLAAKETQYF
CDR3nt: TGTGCCAGCAGCTTGATTGGGCTTGCGGCCAAAGAGACCCAGTACTTC
j_gene: TRBJ2-5
abundance: .
d_gene: .
v_gene: TRBV5-8

CDR3aa: CASGTWEETQYF
CDR3nt: TGTGCCAGCGGTACGTGGGAAGAGACCCAGTACTTC
j_gene: TRBJ2-5
abundance: many
d_gene: .
v_gene: TRBV7-8

CDR3aa: CASSSTTGGSPYNEQLF
CDR3nt: TGCGCCAGCAGCTCCACGACAGGGGGCTCCCCATACAATGAGCAGCTCTTC
j_gene: TRBJ2-1
abundance: .
d_gene: TRBD1
v_gene: TRBV5-1

CDR3aa: CASRDRTGFIAEAFF
CDR3nt: TGTGCCAGCAGAGACCGCACAGGGTTTATTGCTGAAGCTTTCTTT
j_gene: TRBJ1-1
abundance: many
d_gene: .
v_gene: TRBV6-5

CDR3aa: CATSDSGQGGNQPQHF
CDR3nt: TGTGCCACCAGTGATTCTGGACAGGGTGGGAATCAGCCCCAGCATTTT
j_gene: TRBJ1-5
abundance: .
d_gene: TRBD1
v_gene: TRBV24-1

CDR3aa: CASSYSTGQGSGANVLTF
CDR3nt: TGTGCCAGCAGTTACTCGACGGGACAGGGCTCCGGGGCCAACGTCCTGACTTTC
j_gene: TRBJ2-6
abundance: many
d_gene: TRBD1
v_gene: TRBV6-5

CDR3aa: CASNGRSSGNTIYF
CDR3nt: TGTGCCAGCAATGGACGGAGCTCTGGAAACACCATATATTTT
j_gene: TRBJ1-3
abundance: many
d_gene: .
v_gene: TRBV12-3/TRBV12-4

CDR3aa: CASSMPGLAYEQYF
CDR3nt: TGTGCCAGCAGCATGCCCGGGCTAGCTTACGAGCAGTACTTC
j_gene: TRBJ2-7
abundance: many
d_gene: .
v_gene: TRBV5-4

CDR3aa: CSARDRGGTQYF
CDR3nt: TGCAGTGCTAGAGACCGGGGAGGGACCCAGTACTTC
j_gene: TRBJ2-5
abundance: few
d_gene: .
v_gene: TRBV20-1

CDR3aa: CAISEGREGQPQHF
CDR3nt: TGTGCCATCAGTGAGGGGAGGGAAGGACAGCCCCAGCATTTT
j_gene: TRBJ1-5
abundance: medium-sized
d_gene: .
v_gene: TRBV10-3

CDR3aa: CASSRDAVSGANVLTF
CDR3nt: TGTGCCAGCAGCCGGGACGCGGTCTCTGGGGCCAACGTCCTGACTTTC
j_gene: TRBJ2-6
abundance: many
d_gene: .
v_gene: TRBV6-4

CDR3aa: CASSQAFNTGELFF
CDR3nt: TGTGCCAGCAGTCAAGCCTTTAACACCGGGGAGCTGTTTTTT
j_gene: TRBJ2-2
abundance: many
d_gene: .
v_gene: TRBV3-1

CDR3aa: CASSQGTVYGYTF
CDR3nt: TGCGCCAGCAGCCAAGGGACAGTCTATGGCTACACCTTC
j_gene: TRBJ1-2
abundance: many
d_gene: .
v_gene: TRBV4-3

CDR3aa: CSASTGLEVTPQHF
CDR3nt: TGCAGTGCTAGCACAGGGTTGGAAGTTACGCCCCAGCATTTT
j_gene: TRBJ1-5
abundance: .
d_gene: .
v_gene: TRBV20-1

CDR3aa: CASNRGDRENYGYTF
CDR3nt: TGTGCCAGCAACCGAGGGGACAGGGAGAACTATGGCTACACCTTC
j_gene: TRBJ1-2
abundance: many
d_gene: TRBD1
v_gene: TRBV7-9

CDR3aa: CASSGRTGADTEAFF
CDR3nt: TGTGCCAGCAGTGGGCGGACAGGGGCGGACACTGAAGCTTTCTTT
j_gene: TRBJ1-1
abundance: .
d_gene: TRBD1
v_gene: TRBV25-1

CDR3aa: CASGRAGAYGYTF
CDR3nt: TGTGCCAGCGGGAGGGCAGGGGCCTATGGCTACACCTTC
j_gene: TRBJ1-2
abundance: many
d_gene: .
v_gene: TRBV6-1

CDR3aa: CASSPSLYEQYF
CDR3nt: TGTGCCAGCAGTCCCTCCCTCTACGAGCAGTACTTC
j_gene: TRBJ2-7
abundance: few
d_gene: .
v_gene: TRBV7-9

CDR3aa: CASSLMSVSYNEQFF
CDR3nt: TGTGCCAGCAGCTTAATGTCCGTCTCCTACAATGAGCAGTTCTTC
j_gene: TRBJ2-1
abundance: .
d_gene: .
v_gene: TRBV13

CDR3aa: CASSVGSGELFF
CDR3nt: TGTGCCAGCAGCGTAGGCAGCGGGGAGCTGTTTTTT
j_gene: TRBJ2-2
abundance: once
d_gene: .
v_gene: TRBV9

CDR3aa: CASSTVYGYTF
CDR3nt: TGTGCCAGCAGCACCGTCTATGGCTACACCTTC
j_gene: TRBJ1-2
abundance: .
d_gene: .
v_gene: TRBV9

CDR3aa: CASSVSLRQETQYF
CDR3nt: TGTGCCAGCAGCGTCTCCCTGAGGCAAGAGACCCAGTACTTC
j_gene: TRBJ2-5
abundance: many
d_gene: .
v_gene: TRBV7-6

CDR3aa: CASSVDVGQPQHF
CDR3nt: TGTGCCAGCAGCGTAGATGTAGGCCAGCCCCAGCACTTT
j_gene: TRBJ1-5
abundance: .
d_gene: .
v_gene: TRBV9

CDR3aa: CASSRDRGTNHGYTF
CDR3nt: TGTGCCAGCAGCAGGGACAGGGGGACGAATCATGGCTACACCTTC
j_gene: TRBJ1-2
abundance: .
d_gene: TRBD1
v_gene: TRBV7-2

CDR3aa: CASSPRLAPTYEQYF
CDR3nt: TGTGCCAGCAGTCCCCGACTAGCGCCTACCTACGAGCAGTACTTC
j_gene: TRBJ2-7
abundance: few
d_gene: TRBD2
v_gene: TRBV2

CDR3aa: CASASGTDNEKLFF
CDR3nt: TGCGCCAGCGCCTCCGGGACAGATAATGAAAAACTGTTTTTT
j_gene: TRBJ1-4
abundance: many
d_gene: TRBD1
v_gene: TRBV5-1

CDR3aa: CASSRISGGAYNEQFF
CDR3nt: TGTGCCAGCAGCCGTATTAGCGGGGGGGCCTACAATGAGCAGTTCTTC
j_gene: TRBJ2-1
abundance: .
d_gene: TRBD2
v_gene: TRBV11-2

CDR3aa: CASRETDIHGYTF
CDR3nt: TGTGCCAGCAGGGAGACGGACATCCATGGCTACACCTTC
j_gene: TRBJ1-2
abundance: .
d_gene: .
v_gene: TRBV2

CDR3aa: CASSEKTGSNYGYTF
CDR3nt: TGTGCCAGCAGTGAGAAAACGGGTAGTAACTATGGCTACACCTTC
j_gene: TRBJ1-2
abundance: few
d_gene: .
v_gene: TRBV2

CDR3aa: CASSGTENSNQPQHF
CDR3nt: TGTGCCAGCAGCGGGACAGAGAATAGCAATCAGCCCCAGCATTTT
j_gene: TRBJ1-5
abundance: .
d_gene: TRBD1
v_gene: TRBV2

CDR3aa: CASSLEPGQVFHGYTF
CDR3nt: TGTGCCAGCAGCTTAGAACCGGGACAGGTCTTCCATGGCTACACCTTC
j_gene: TRBJ1-2
abundance: .
d_gene: TRBD1
v_gene: TRBV7-2

CDR3aa: CASSYSSSNQPQHF
CDR3nt: TGTGCCAGCAGTTACTCGTCTAGCAATCAGCCCCAGCATTTT
j_gene: TRBJ1-5
abundance: many
d_gene: .
v_gene: TRBV25-1

CDR3aa: CASSIDLAGIGEQYF
CDR3nt: TGTGCCAGCAGCATCGACTTAGCGGGGATAGGGGAGCAGTACTTC
j_gene: TRBJ2-7
abundance: many
d_gene: TRBD2
v_gene: TRBV9

CDR3aa: CASSVYVTGYGYTF
CDR3nt: TGTGCCAGCAGCGTATATGTGACAGGATATGGCTACACCTTC
j_gene: TRBJ1-2
abundance: many
d_gene: .
v_gene: TRBV9

CDR3aa: CASSEQGRSNTGELFF
CDR3nt: TGTGCCAGCAGTGAACAGGGTCGATCAAACACCGGGGAGCTGTTTTTT
j_gene: TRBJ2-2
abundance: .
d_gene: .
v_gene: TRBV6-1

CDR3aa: CASSSVGGGNQPQHF
CDR3nt: TGTGCCAGCAGCTCTGTCGGGGGTGGTAATCAGCCCCAGCATTTT
j_gene: TRBJ1-5
abundance: many
d_gene: .
v_gene: TRBV7-3

CDR3aa: CASTAMSTEAFF
CDR3nt: TGTGCCAGTACGGCCATGAGCACTGAAGCTTTCTTT
j_gene: TRBJ1-1
abundance: .
d_gene: .
v_gene: TRBV19

CDR3aa: CASSRSVGSYEQYF
CDR3nt: TGCGCCAGCAGTCGGTCAGTCGGCTCCTACGAGCAGTACTTC
j_gene: TRBJ2-7
abundance: .
d_gene: .
v_gene: TRBV10-2